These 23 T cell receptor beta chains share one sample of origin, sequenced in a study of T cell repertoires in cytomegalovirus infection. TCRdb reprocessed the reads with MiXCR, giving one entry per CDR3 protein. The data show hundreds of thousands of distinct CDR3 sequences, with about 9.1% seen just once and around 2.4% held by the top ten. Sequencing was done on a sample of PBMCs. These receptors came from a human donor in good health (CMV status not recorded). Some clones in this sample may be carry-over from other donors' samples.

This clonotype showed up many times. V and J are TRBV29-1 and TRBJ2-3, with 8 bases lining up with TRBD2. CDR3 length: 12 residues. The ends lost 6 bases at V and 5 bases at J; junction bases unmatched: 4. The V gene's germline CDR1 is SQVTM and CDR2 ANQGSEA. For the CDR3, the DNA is TGCAGCGTGACTAGCGTGCTAGATACGCAGTATTTT. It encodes CSVTSVLDTQYF.

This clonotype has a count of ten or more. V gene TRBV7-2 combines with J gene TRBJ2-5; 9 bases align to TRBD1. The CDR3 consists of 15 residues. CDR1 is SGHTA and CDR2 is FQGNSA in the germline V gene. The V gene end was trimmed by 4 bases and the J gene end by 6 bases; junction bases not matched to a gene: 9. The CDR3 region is CASSSGGTGKQTQYF. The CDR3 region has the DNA TGTGCCAGCAGCTCAGGGGGGACAGGGAAGCAGACCCAGTACTTC.

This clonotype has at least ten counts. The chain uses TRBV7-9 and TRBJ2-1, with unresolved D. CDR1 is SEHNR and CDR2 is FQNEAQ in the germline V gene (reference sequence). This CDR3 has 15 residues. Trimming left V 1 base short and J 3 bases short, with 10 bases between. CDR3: CASSLGVGNYNEQFF. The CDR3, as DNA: TGTGCCAGCAGCTTAGGGGTCGGAAACTACAATGAGCAGTTCTTC.

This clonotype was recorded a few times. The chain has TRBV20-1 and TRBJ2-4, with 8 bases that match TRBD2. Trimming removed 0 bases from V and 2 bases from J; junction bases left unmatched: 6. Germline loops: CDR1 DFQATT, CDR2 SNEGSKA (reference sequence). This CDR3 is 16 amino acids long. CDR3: CSARETRLATKNIQYF. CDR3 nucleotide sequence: TGCAGTGCTAGAGAGACCCGACTAGCGACCAAAAACATTCAGTACTTC.

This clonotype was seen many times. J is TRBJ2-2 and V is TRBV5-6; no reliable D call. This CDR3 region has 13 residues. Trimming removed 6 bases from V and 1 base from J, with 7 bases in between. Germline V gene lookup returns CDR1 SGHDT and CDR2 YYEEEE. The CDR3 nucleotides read TGTGCCAGCAATACAGTGAACACCGGGGAGCTGTTTTTT. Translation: CASNTVNTGELFF.

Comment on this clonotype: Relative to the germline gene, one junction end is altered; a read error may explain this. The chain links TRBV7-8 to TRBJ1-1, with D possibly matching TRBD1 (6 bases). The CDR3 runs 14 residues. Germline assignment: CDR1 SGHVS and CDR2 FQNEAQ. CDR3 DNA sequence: TGTGCCAGTACCGTTGGGGGGGGGGGCACTGACCCTTACTTT. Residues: CASTVGGGGTDPYF. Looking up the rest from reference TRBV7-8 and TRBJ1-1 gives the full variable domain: GAGVSQSPRYKVAKRGQDVALRCDPISGHVSLFWYQQALGQGPEFLTYFQNEAQLDKSGLPSDRFFAERPEGSVSTLKIQRTQQEDSAVYLCASTVGGGGTDPYFGQGTRLTVV.

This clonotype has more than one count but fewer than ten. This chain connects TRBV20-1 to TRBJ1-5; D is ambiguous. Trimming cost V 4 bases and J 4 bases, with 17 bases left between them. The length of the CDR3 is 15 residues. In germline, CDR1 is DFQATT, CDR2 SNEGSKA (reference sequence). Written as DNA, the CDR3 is TGCAGTGCTATGGAAAGCGGGCGAATAAATCAGCCCCAGCATTTT. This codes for CSAMESGRINQPQHF.

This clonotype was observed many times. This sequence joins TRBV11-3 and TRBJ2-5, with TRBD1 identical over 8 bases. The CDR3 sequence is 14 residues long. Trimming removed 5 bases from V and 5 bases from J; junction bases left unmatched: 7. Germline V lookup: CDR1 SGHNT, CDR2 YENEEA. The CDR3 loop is CASSPDREFETQYF. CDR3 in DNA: TGTGCCAGCAGCCCGGACAGGGAATTTGAGACCCAGTACTTC.

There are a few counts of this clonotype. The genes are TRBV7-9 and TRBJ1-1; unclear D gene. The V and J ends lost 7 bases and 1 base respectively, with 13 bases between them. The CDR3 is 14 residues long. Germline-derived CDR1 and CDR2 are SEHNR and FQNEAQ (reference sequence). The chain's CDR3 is CASNSRQKNTEAFF. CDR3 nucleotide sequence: TGTGCCAGCAATTCGCGGCAAAAGAACACTGAAGCTTTCTTT.

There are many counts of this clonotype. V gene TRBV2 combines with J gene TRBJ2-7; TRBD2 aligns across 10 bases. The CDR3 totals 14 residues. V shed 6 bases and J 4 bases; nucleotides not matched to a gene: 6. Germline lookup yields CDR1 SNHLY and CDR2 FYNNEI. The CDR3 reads CASSRSSGGYEQYF. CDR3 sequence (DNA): TGTGCCAGCAGCCGCTCTAGCGGGGGATACGAGCAGTACTTC.

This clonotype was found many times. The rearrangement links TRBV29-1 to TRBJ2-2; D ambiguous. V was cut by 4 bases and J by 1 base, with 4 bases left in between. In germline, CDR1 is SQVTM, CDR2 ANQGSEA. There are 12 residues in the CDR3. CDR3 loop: CSVGGNTGELFF. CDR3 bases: TGCAGCGTTGGGGGGAACACCGGGGAGCTGTTTTTT.

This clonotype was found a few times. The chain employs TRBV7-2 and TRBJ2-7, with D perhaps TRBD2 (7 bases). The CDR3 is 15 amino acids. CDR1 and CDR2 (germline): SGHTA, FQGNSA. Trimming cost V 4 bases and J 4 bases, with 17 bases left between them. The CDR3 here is CASSWGGGAGYEQYV. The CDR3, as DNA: TGTGCCAGCAGCTGGGGGGGGGGGGCGGGGTACGAGCAGTACGTC.

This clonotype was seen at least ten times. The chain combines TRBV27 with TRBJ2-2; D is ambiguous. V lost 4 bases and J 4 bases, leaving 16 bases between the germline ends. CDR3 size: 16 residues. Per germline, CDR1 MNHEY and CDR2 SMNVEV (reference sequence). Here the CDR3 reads CASSSQSPPFTGELFF. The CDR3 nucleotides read TGTGCCAGCAGTTCCCAGTCCCCACCTTTCACCGGGGAGCTGTTTTTT.

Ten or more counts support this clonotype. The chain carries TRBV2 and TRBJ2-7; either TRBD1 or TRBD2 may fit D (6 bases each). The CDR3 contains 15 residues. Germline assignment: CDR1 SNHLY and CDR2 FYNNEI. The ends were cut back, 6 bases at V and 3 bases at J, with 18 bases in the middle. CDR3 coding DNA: TGTGCCAGCAGCCCCCCGAGGGGGGAAGGCTACGAGCAGTACGTC. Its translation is CASSPPRGEGYEQYV.

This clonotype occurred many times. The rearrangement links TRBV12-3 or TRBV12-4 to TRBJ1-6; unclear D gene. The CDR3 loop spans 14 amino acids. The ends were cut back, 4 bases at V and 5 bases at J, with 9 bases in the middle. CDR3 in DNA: TGTGCCAGCAGTTCGACCCCTAATAATTCACCCCTCCACTTT. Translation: CASSSTPNNSPLHF.

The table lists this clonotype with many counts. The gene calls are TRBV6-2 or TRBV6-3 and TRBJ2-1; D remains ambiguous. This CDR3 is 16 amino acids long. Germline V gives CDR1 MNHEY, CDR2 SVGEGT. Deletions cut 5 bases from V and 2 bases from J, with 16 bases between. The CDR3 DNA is TGTGCCAGCAGTAAACGGTTGCTAGACACCTACAATGAGCAGTTCTTC. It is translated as CASSKRLLDTYNEQFF.

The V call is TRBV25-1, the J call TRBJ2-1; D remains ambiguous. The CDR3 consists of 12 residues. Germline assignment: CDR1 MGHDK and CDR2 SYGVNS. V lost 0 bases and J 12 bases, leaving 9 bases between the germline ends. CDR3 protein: CASSEYGLGQFF. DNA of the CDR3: TGTGCCAGCAGTGAATATGGTCTCGGGCAGTTCTTC.

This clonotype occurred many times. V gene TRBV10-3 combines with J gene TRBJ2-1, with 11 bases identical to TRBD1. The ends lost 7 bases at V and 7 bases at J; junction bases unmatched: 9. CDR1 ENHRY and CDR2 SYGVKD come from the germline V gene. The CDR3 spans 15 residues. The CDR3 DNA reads TGTGCCATCACATCCGGGACAGGGGGTCGAAATGAGCAGTTCTTC. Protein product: CAITSGTGGRNEQFF.

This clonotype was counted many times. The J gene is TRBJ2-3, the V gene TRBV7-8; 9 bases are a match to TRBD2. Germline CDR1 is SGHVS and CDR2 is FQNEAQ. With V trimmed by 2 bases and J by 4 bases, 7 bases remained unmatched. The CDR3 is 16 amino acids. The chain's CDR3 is CASSLNGGGAADTQYF. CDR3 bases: TGTGCCAGCAGCTTAAATGGCGGGGGGGCTGCAGATACGCAGTATTTT. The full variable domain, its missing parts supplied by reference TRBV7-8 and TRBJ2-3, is GAGVSQSPRYKVAKRGQDVALRCDPISGHVSLFWYQQALGQGPEFLTYFQNEAQLDKSGLPSDRFFAERPEGSVSTLKIQRTQQEDSAVYLCASSLNGGGAADTQYFGPGTRLTVL.

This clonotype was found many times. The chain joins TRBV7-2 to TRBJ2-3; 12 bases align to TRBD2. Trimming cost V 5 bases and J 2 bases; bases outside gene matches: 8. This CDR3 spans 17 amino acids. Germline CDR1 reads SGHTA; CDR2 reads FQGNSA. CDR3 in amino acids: CASSKIRTSGVTDTQYF. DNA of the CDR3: TGTGCCAGCAGCAAAATTCGGACTAGCGGGGTCACAGATACGCAGTATTTT.

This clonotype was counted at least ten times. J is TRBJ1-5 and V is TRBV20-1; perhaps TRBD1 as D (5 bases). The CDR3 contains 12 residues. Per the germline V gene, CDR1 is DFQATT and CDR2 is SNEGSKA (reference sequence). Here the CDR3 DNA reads TGCAGCGGCGGAGGGGGCAATCAGCCCCAGCATTTT. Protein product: CSGGGGNQPQHF.

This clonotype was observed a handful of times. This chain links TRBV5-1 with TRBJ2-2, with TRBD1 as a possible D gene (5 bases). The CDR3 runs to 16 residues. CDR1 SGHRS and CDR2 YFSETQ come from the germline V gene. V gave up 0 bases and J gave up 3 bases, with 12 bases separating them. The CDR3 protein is CASSLDRPRDTGELFF. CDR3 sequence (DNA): TGCGCCAGCAGCTTGGACAGGCCTCGTGACACCGGGGAGCTGTTTTTT. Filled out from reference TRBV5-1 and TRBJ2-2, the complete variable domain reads KAGVTQTPRYLIKTRGQQVTLSCSPISGHRSVSWYQQTPGQGLQFLFEYFSETQRNKGNFPGRFSGRQFSNSRSEMNVSTLELGDSALYLCASSLDRPRDTGELFFGEGSRLTVL.

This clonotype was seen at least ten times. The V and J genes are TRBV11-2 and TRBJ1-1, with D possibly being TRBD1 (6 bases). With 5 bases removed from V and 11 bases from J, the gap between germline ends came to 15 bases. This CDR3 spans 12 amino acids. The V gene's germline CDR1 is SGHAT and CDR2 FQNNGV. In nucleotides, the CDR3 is TGTGCCAGCAGCCCGACAGGTCTTGCGGCTTTCTTT. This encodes CASSPTGLAAFF.